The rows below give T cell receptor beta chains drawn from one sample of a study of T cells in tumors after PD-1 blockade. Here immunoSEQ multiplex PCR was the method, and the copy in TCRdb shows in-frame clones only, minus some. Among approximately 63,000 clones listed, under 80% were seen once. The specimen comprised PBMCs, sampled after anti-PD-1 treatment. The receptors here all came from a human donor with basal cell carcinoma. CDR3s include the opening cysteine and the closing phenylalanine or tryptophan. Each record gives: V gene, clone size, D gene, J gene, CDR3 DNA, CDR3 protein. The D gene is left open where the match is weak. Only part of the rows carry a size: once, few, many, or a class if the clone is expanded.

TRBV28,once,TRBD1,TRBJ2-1,TGTGCCAGCAGTCAGTTTAGGGGGCGGGAGCAGTTCTTC,CASSQFRGREQFF
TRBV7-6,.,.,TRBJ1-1,TGTGCCAGCAGCTTAGATGGGACTGAAGCTTTCTTT,CASSLDGTEAFF
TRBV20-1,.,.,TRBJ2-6,TGCAGTGCTAGTCGAGGAGTAAGCTCCTCTGGGGCCAACGTCCTGACTTTC,CSASRGVSSSGANVLTF
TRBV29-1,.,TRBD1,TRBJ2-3,TGCAGCGCCGACAGGGAACGCACAGATACGCAGTATTTT,CSADRERTDTQYF
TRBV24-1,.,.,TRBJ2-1,TGTGCCACCAGGGGGGGGCCATCCTACAATGAGCAGTTCTTC,CATRGGPSYNEQFF
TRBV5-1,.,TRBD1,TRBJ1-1,TGCGCCAGCAACAATCAGGGGGCCACTGAAGCTTTCTTT,CASNNQGATEAFF
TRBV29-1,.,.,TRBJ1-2,TGCAGCGTTGGGGGACTACTCTATGGCTACACCTTC,CSVGGLLYGYTF
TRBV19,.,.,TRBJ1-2,TGTGCCAGTAAACCTACGACAGTTAACTATGGCTACACCTTC,CASKPTTVNYGYTF
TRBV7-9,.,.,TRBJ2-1,TGTGCCAGCAGCTTGCAGGATGGAGGTGAGCAGTTCTTC,CASSLQDGGEQFF
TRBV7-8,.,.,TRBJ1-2,TGTGCCAGCAGCCCCGGGATTACGGGCTACACCTTC,CASSPGITGYTF
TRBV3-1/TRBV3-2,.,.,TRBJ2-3,TGTGCCAGCAGCGAGTGGCGGGGGCAGAAAGATACGCAGTATTTT,CASSEWRGQKDTQYF
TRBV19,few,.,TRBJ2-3,TGTGCCAGTTGTGAGGGGATCTCTAGCACAGATACGCAGTATTTT,CASCEGISSTDTQYF
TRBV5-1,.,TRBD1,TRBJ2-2,TGCGCCAGCAGCACCGGGACAGGGGGTCTGAACACCGGGGAGCTGTTTTTT,CASSTGTGGLNTGELFF